The clone carrying this T cell receptor (beta chain) appeared once. The CDR3 sequence is 14 residues long. CDR1 and CDR2 (germline): MNHEY, SMNVEV (reference sequence). V was pared by 4 bases and J by 0 bases, with 3 bases of the junction left unmatched. In the original analysis: Amplification from reference gene primers served as the basis for estimated nucleated cell counts. Data came from immunoSEQ multiplex PCR; TCRdb stores just in-frame clones and leaves some out. V and J calls and clone size are given by that table; D and trimming were obtained from the DNA. This repertoire shows 380,000 or so clones, around 90% found once; its top ten account for more than 1%. This sample was taken from a study of blood T cell repertoires in COVID-19. At the level of the study: Some COVID-19 samples were acute and others convalescent; all came from the United States, Italy and Spain. T cells, B-cell-depleted T cells, or PBMCs supplied cDNA or gDNA.

The clonotype comes from a man in his forties with acute or convalescent COVID-19. J is TRBJ2-7 and V is TRBV27; 7 nucleotides line up with TRBD1. The specimen was peripheral blood. The CDR3 sequence is CASSSGDSSYEQYF. The CDR3 DNA sequence: TGTGCCAGCAGTTCCGGGGACAGCTCCTACGAGCAGTACTTC.